This T cell receptor beta chain was identified in a study of shared clonotypes between healthy human individuals. Generated by immunoSEQ multiplex PCR, the TCRdb table keeps only in-frame clones and is missing some. This repertoire shows some 1 million clones, about 75% found once; its top ten account for about 1.5%. CDR1 and CDR2 (germline): SGHRS, YFSETQ. The CDR3 length is 14 residues. Comment on this clone: One end of the junction fails to match germline, which may point to a read error.

This rearrangement joins TRBV5-1 to TRBJ2-4; D may be TRBD1 (7 bases). The sequencing sample was made of memory CD4+ T cells sorted from blood. Noted subset: CD45RA-negative fraction. This TCR was recovered from a young man in good health. In DNA form, the CDR3 reads TGCGCCAGCAGCTTGAGGCCGGGGGACAGTTCCAAATTGTTC. Protein product: CASSLRPGDSSKLF.